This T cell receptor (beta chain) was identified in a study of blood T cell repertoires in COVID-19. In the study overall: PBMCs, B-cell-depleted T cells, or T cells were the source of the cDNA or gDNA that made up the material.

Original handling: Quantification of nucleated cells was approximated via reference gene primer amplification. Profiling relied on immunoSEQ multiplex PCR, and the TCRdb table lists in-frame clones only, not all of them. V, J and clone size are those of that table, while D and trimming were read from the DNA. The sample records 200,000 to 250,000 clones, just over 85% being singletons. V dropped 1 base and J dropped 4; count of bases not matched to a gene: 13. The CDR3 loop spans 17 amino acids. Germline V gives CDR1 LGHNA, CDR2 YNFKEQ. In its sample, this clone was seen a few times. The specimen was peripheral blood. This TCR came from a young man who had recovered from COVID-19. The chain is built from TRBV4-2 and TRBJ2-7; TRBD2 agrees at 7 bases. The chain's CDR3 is CASSQVYSSGAAYEQYF. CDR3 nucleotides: TGTGCCAGCAGCCAAGTTTATTCGAGCGGGGCGGCTTACGAGCAGTACTTC.